The clone carrying this TCR beta chain has a count of ten or more. These data originate in a study of read filtering for tumor transcriptome and immune sequencing. This library used roughly 400 ng RNA and molecular barcoded adaptors spanning alpha/delta and beta/gamma chains. TCRdb called the reads again in MiXCR, with one record for every CDR3 protein. The sample contains about 35,000 distinct CDR3 sequences, approximately 15% of which appear only once. In germline, CDR1 is SGHTA, CDR2 FQGNSA. The ends were cut back, 5 bases at V and 4 bases at J, with 12 bases in the middle. The CDR3 loop spans 14 amino acids.

Sample: a population of CD138-negative cells sorted from bone marrow. This sequence joins TRBV7-2 and TRBJ1-3, with D possibly being TRBD1 (6 bases). This clonotype was sampled from a donor aged 40 or older with multiple myeloma. The CDR3 DNA follows: TGTGCCAGCAGCGGCGGGACACACGGAAACACCATATATTTT. It translates to CASSGGTHGNTIYF.